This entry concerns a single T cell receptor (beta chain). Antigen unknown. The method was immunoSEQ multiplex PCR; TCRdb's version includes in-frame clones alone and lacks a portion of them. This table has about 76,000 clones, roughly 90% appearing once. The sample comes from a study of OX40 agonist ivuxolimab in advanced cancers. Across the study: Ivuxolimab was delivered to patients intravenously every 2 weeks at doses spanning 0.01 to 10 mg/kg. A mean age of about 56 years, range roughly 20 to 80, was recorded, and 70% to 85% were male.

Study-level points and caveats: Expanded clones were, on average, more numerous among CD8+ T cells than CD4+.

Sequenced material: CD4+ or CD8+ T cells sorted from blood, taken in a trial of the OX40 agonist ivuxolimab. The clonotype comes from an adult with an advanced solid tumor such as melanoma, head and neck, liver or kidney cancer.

CDR3 bases: TGTGCCAGCTCACCACGACAGGGGAGTAGACCGAACACCGGGGAGCTGTTTTTT. Amino acids: CASSPRQGSRPNTGELFF. This chain links TRBV18 with TRBJ2-2; 8 nucleotides line up with TRBD1. The CDR3 consists of 18 residues. Germline values: CDR1 KGHSH, CDR2 LQKENI. J gave up 0 bases and V 1 base, and 7 bases lay outside the gene matches.